The 25 T cell receptor beta chains reported below all come from one sample, sequenced in a study of T cell responses to AZD1222 COVID-19 vaccine. Clones were sequenced by immunoSEQ multiplex PCR, and TCRdb holds only the in-frame ones, with some missing. This sample has 80,000 or so clones, with roughly nine tenths found just once. The material sequenced was peripheral blood, taken on day 0 of AZD1222 vaccination. These receptors were collected from an adult in good health.

The chain uses TRBV3-1 (or the pseudogene TRBV3-2) and TRBJ1-2, with D perhaps matching TRBD1 (6 bases). This CDR3 region has 13 residues. Trimming cost V 1 base and J 7 bases, with 10 bases left between them. Germline V gives CDR1 LGHDT, CDR2 YNNKEL (reference sequence). The CDR3 DNA sequence: TGTGCCAGCAGCCAAGGCGGACAGTTTGGCTACACCTTC. Amino acids: CASSQGGQFGYTF.

J is TRBJ1-3 and V is TRBV6-5, with D hard to call. There are 14 residues in the CDR3. Germline CDR1 and CDR2: MNHEY and SVGAGI. The V and J ends lost 7 bases and 0 bases respectively, with 10 bases between them. This CDR3 is CASKLELSGNTIYF. DNA for the CDR3: TGTGCCAGCAAGTTGGAGCTCTCTGGAAACACCATATATTTT.

This rearrangement joins TRBV12-3 or TRBV12-4 to TRBJ1-5; D call uncertain. V was cut by 3 bases and J by 6 bases, with 6 bases left in between. CDR3 length: 12 residues. CDR3 coding DNA: TGTGCCAGCAGTTTGTTAGGTCAGCCCCAGCATTTT. Amino acids: CASSLLGQPQHF.

J is TRBJ1-2 and V is TRBV18; D call uncertain. The CDR3 spans 15 residues. Germline CDR1 and CDR2: KGHSH and LQKENI. The V end was cut by 5 bases, the J end by 0 bases, with 13 bases between. CDR3 region: CASSVERATNYGYTF. CDR3 in DNA: TGTGCCAGCTCAGTAGAGCGGGCTACTAACTATGGCTACACCTTC.

The V gene is TRBV2, the J gene TRBJ1-2, with 8 bases that match TRBD1. The CDR3 is 16 amino acids. V was pared by 4 bases and J by 5 bases, with 12 bases of the junction left unmatched. Looked up from germline, CDR1 is SNHLY and CDR2 is FYNNEI. CDR3 in DNA: TGTGCCAGCAGTGTTAGTCCGGGGACAGGACTATATGGCTACACCTTC. It codes for CASSVSPGTGLYGYTF.

V gene TRBV5-8 combines with J gene TRBJ1-5; D not resolved. The germline V gene has CDR1 SGHTS and CDR2 YDEGEE. The germline V and J ends were trimmed by 1 base and 0 bases, with 14 bases remaining between them. The CDR3 length is 17 residues. CDR3 DNA: TGTGCCAGCAGCTTGAGGTCAGGTTCCTATAGCAATCAGCCCCAGCATTTT. Its protein product is CASSLRSGSYSNQPQHF. Full variable domain (remainder filled in from reference TRBV5-8 and TRBJ1-5): EAGVTQSPTHLIKTRGQQATLRCSPISGHTSVYWYQQALGLGLQFLLWYDEGEERNRGNFPPRFSGRQFPNYSSELNVNALELEDSALYLCASSLRSGSYSNQPQHFGDGTRLSIL.

The gene calls are TRBV18 and TRBJ1-1, with D perhaps matching TRBD1 (5 bases). Trimming shortened V by 3 bases and J by 3 bases, and 8 bases separated the two germline ends. The CDR3 length is 13 residues. Germline CDR1 is KGHSH and CDR2 is LQKENI. CDR3 in DNA: TGTGCCAGCTCACCGGTGGGGGACACTGAAGCTTTCTTT. Translated, it gives CASSPVGDTEAFF.

The gene calls are TRBV6-6 and TRBJ1-5; 7 bases line up with TRBD1. The germline V gene encodes CDR1 MNHNY and CDR2 SVGAGI (reference sequence). This CDR3 comprises 15 residues. Unmatched junction bases numbered 8, after V lost 6 bases and J lost 3 bases. The CDR3 spells CASSPQGQNNQPQHF. Written as DNA, the CDR3 is TGTGCCAGCAGCCCACAGGGACAGAACAATCAGCCCCAGCATTTT.

The chain employs TRBV6-6 and TRBJ2-2; 8 positions match TRBD1. The CDR3 extends over 15 amino acids. Germline values: CDR1 MNHNY, CDR2 SVGAGI (reference sequence). V shed 6 bases and J 4 bases; nucleotides not matched to a gene: 7. The CDR3 loop is CASSTRQGITGELFF. CDR3 bases: TGTGCCAGCAGCACAAGACAGGGGATCACCGGGGAGCTGTTTTTT.

V is TRBV5-8 and J is TRBJ1-1; 8 nucleotides align to TRBD1. In germline, CDR1 is SGHTS, CDR2 YDEGEE. The ends lost 4 bases at V and 0 bases at J; junction bases unmatched: 11. The CDR3 consists of 17 residues. The CDR3 nucleotides read TGTGCCAGCAGCGCAGTAGGCAGGGGGCGGATGAACACTGAAGCTTTCTTT. It specifies CASSAVGRGRMNTEAFF.

The chain combines TRBV19 with TRBJ2-1, with TRBD2 identical over 11 bases. This CDR3 has 15 residues. With V trimmed by 6 bases and J by 7 bases, 8 bases remained unmatched. The germline V gene has CDR1 LNHDA and CDR2 SQIVND (reference sequence). Here the CDR3 reads CASRGGLAGFNEQFF. CDR3 DNA: TGTGCCAGTAGAGGCGGACTAGCGGGTTTTAATGAGCAGTTCTTC.

This sequence joins TRBV6-2 or TRBV6-3 and TRBJ2-1; D is undetermined. Looked up from germline, CDR1 is MNHEY and CDR2 is SVGEGT. Trimming took 4 bases from V and 7 from J, leaving 20 bases between them. This CDR3 has 16 amino acids. CDR3 DNA: TGTGCCAGCAGTTCTATCAATCTATGGGGAAGGAATGAGCAGTTCTTC. This sequence encodes CASSSINLWGRNEQFF.

The rearrangement links TRBV27 to TRBJ1-2; D ambiguous. CDR1 is MNHEY, CDR2 SMNVEV, per germline (reference sequence). V shed 3 bases and J shed 7 bases, with 12 bases lying between them. CDR3 length: 13 residues. Here the CDR3 reads CASSFSAGSGYTF. Written as DNA, the CDR3 is TGTGCCAGCAGTTTTTCCGCAGGCAGTGGCTACACCTTC.

The chain employs TRBV2 and TRBJ1-6; the D is unclear. The germline CDR1 and CDR2 sequences are SNHLY and FYNNEI. Trimming took off 9 bases at V and 5 bases at J, with 8 bases between the two ends. The CDR3 is 12 residues long. The CDR3 DNA sequence: TGTGCCAGTAGGCGGGATAATTCACCCCTCCACTTT. Protein sequence: CASRRDNSPLHF.

The chain carries TRBV3-1 (or the pseudogene TRBV3-2) and TRBJ2-7; D is unclear. The CDR3 is 14 amino acids. V lost 4 bases, J lost 4 bases, and 14 bases lay in between. Looked up from germline, CDR1 is LGHDT and CDR2 is YNNKEL (reference sequence). CDR3 in DNA: TGTGCCAGCAGCCCTCCTCGGCCGCCGTACGAGCAGTACTTC. Protein sequence: CASSPPRPPYEQYF.

The genes are TRBV27 and TRBJ2-1; D not certain. The CDR3 is 14 residues long. Trimming stripped 0 bases from V and 5 bases from J, with 8 bases between. Germline V gives CDR1 MNHEY, CDR2 SMNVEV (reference sequence). The CDR3: CASSLSVIHNEQFF. The CDR3 nucleotides read TGTGCCAGCAGTTTATCGGTCATCCACAATGAGCAGTTCTTC.

The chain joins TRBV27 to TRBJ1-3; D uncertain. The length of the CDR3 is 13 residues. CDR1 is MNHEY and CDR2 is SMNVEV in the germline V gene (reference sequence). Trimming cost V 3 bases and J 0 bases, with 3 bases left between them. The CDR3 spells CASSFSSGNTIYF. The CDR3 DNA reads TGTGCCAGCAGTTTTTCCTCTGGAAACACCATATATTTT.

The J gene is TRBJ1-1, the V gene TRBV19; D is undetermined. CDR1 and CDR2 (germline): LNHDA, SQIVND (reference sequence). The CDR3 is 15 residues long. V lost 5 bases and J lost 1, with 14 bases in between. The CDR3 spells CASSHPPGENTEAFF. The CDR3 DNA sequence: TGTGCCAGTAGTCACCCCCCCGGCGAGAACACTGAAGCTTTCTTT.

The chain couples TRBV15 to TRBJ1-5; D perhaps matches TRBD1 (6 bases). V was trimmed by 4 bases and J by 5 bases, leaving 9 bases between them. The CDR3 runs to 13 residues. The V gene's germline CDR1 is LNHNV and CDR2 YYDKDF (reference sequence). CDR3 sequence reads: CATSIAGDQPQHF. In DNA, the CDR3 is TGTGCCACCAGCATAGCAGGGGATCAGCCCCAGCATTTT.

This clone has a single count. The chain recombines TRBV3-1 (or the pseudogene TRBV3-2) with TRBJ2-1; tentatively, D is TRBD1 (5 bases). Trimming removed 4 bases at V and 9 bases at J, with 19 bases between. Per germline, CDR1 LGHDT and CDR2 YNNKEL (reference sequence). The CDR3 spans 15 residues. The CDR3 region has the DNA TGTGCCAGCAGCCCCCGTTCTGGGGCCAACCTTGAGCAGTTCTTC. Its protein product is CASSPRSGANLEQFF.

This chain connects TRBV12-3 or TRBV12-4 to TRBJ1-6; maybe TRBD1 (6 bases). The CDR3 is made up of 13 amino acids. The V end lost 1 base, the J end lost 13 bases, and 11 bases lay between the germline ends. The CDR3: CASSLDGGLPLHF. DNA of the CDR3: TGTGCCAGCAGTTTAGATGGGGGCCTTCCCCTCCACTTT.

This chain connects TRBV7-2 to TRBJ1-4; 7 positions match TRBD1. V was pared by 7 bases and J by 8 bases, with 10 bases of the junction left unmatched. Per germline, CDR1 SGHTA and CDR2 FQGNSA. The CDR3 length is 14 residues. The CDR3 DNA sequence: TGTGCCAGCACCTCAAGACAGGGCTGGGAAAAACTGTTTTTT. Residues: CASTSRQGWEKLFF.

V usage is TRBV5-1 and J usage is TRBJ2-3; 13 bases map to TRBD2. This CDR3 is 16 amino acids long. Germline lookup yields CDR1 SGHRS and CDR2 YFSETQ. The V gene end was trimmed by 4 bases and the J gene end by 4 bases; junction bases not matched to a gene: 6. The CDR3 reads CASSPSGTSGADTQYF. The CDR3 nucleotides are TGCGCCAGCAGCCCCTCCGGGACTAGCGGGGCAGATACGCAGTATTTT.

The chain recombines TRBV15 with TRBJ1-2; D remains unclear. This CDR3 region has 13 residues. The V gene's germline CDR1 is LNHNV and CDR2 YYDKDF (reference sequence). The V and J ends lost 0 bases and 5 bases respectively, with 7 bases between them. The DNA of the CDR3 is TGTGCCACCAGCAGAGAGGCAACATATGGCTACACCTTC. Protein: CATSREATYGYTF.

This sequence joins TRBV12-3 or TRBV12-4 and TRBJ2-5; D is unclear. The CDR3 contains 11 residues. The V end lost 0 bases, the J end lost 5 bases, and 1 base lay between the germline ends. The CDR3 spells CASSLAETQYF. CDR3 coding DNA: TGTGCCAGCAGTTTAGCGGAGACCCAGTACTTC.